These T cell receptor beta chains were read from a single sample in a study of CD8 T cells in ankylosing spondylitis. MiXCR, run by TCRdb on the 5' RACE reads, gives a single entry per CDR3 protein. Altogether about 500,000 distinct CDR3 sequences are present, about 5.7% being singletons, with the ten largest covering around 3.5%. Sequencing was done on a sample of blood, either unsorted or a sorted T cell fraction (not recorded which). The source of these receptors is a male donor with ankylosing spondylitis. Both conserved end residues are part of each CDR3. Fields, in order: clone size, CDR3 length, V gene, D gene, J gene, CDR3 DNA, CDR3 protein. A D gene is named only where the DNA matches it firmly. Clone sizes are given selectively: once, few, many, or a class where the clone is expanded.

abundance: many; len: 13; v_gene: TRBV6-1; d_gene: TRBD1; j_gene: TRBJ1-2; CDR3nt: TGTGCCAGCAGCCCCAGGACAGGGTTAGGCTACACCTTC; CDR3aa: CASSPRTGLGYTF
abundance: many; len: 14; v_gene: TRBV20-1; d_gene: TRBD2; j_gene: TRBJ2-7; CDR3nt: TGCAGTGCTCCCGGGGGACTAGCAATCGACGAGCAGTACTTC; CDR3aa: CSAPGGLAIDEQYF
abundance: many; len: 17; v_gene: TRBV9; d_gene: .; j_gene: TRBJ2-3; CDR3nt: TGTGCCAGCAGCGTTACCTTGGGAAATCTGGGCACAGATACGCAGTATTTT; CDR3aa: CASSVTLGNLGTDTQYF
abundance: many; len: 15; v_gene: TRBV27; d_gene: TRBD1; j_gene: TRBJ1-1; CDR3nt: TGTGCCAGCAGTTCAACAGGGGGCTTGAACACTGAAGCTTTCTTT; CDR3aa: CASSSTGGLNTEAFF
abundance: many; len: 14; v_gene: TRBV5-4; d_gene: TRBD1; j_gene: TRBJ1-6; CDR3nt: TGTGCCAGCAGCCCTTGGGGACAGGGGTCACCCCTCCACTTT; CDR3aa: CASSPWGQGSPLHF
abundance: many; len: 15; v_gene: TRBV6-5; d_gene: .; j_gene: TRBJ2-7; CDR3nt: TGTGCCAGCAGTTCTCTCGGGGGTCGGGTCTACGAGCAGTACTTC; CDR3aa: CASSSLGGRVYEQYF
abundance: few; len: 12; v_gene: TRBV6-1; d_gene: .; j_gene: TRBJ1-1; CDR3nt: TGTGCCAGCAGTGATTATTACACTGAAGCTTTCTTT; CDR3aa: CASSDYYTEAFF
abundance: many; len: 15; v_gene: TRBV15; d_gene: .; j_gene: TRBJ1-4; CDR3nt: TGTGCCACCAGCAGAGTAGCAGGGGAATGGGAAAAACTGTTTTTT; CDR3aa: CATSRVAGEWEKLFF
abundance: many; len: 15; v_gene: TRBV5-5; d_gene: .; j_gene: TRBJ1-3; CDR3nt: TGTGCCAGCAGCACCGGGGGTACCTCTGGAAACACCATATATTTT; CDR3aa: CASSTGGTSGNTIYF
abundance: many; len: 16; v_gene: TRBV20-1; d_gene: TRBD2; j_gene: TRBJ2-3; CDR3nt: TGCAGTGCCCCCTCCCGCCGCAGCGGGAGCCCAGATACGCAGTATTTT; CDR3aa: CSAPSRRSGSPDTQYF
abundance: many; len: 14; v_gene: TRBV5-1; d_gene: .; j_gene: TRBJ2-7; CDR3nt: TGCGCCAGCAGCTTGGTTAGCTTGTTCTACGAGCAGTACTTC; CDR3aa: CASSLVSLFYEQYF
abundance: .; len: 14; v_gene: TRBV4-2; d_gene: .; j_gene: TRBJ2-5; CDR3nt: TGTGCCAGCAGCCCCGGGCCCCTGGGGGAGACCCAGTACTTC; CDR3aa: CASSPGPLGETQYF
abundance: many; len: 13; v_gene: TRBV5-1; d_gene: .; j_gene: TRBJ1-1; CDR3nt: TGTGCCAGCAGTCCCGGACCGAACACTGAAGCTTTCTTT; CDR3aa: CASSPGPNTEAFF
abundance: many; len: 16; v_gene: TRBV12-3/TRBV12-4; d_gene: .; j_gene: TRBJ1-2; CDR3nt: TGTGCCAGCAGTAATTGGCAGGGTTTAACTAACTATGGCTACACCTTC; CDR3aa: CASSNWQGLTNYGYTF
abundance: many; len: 13; v_gene: TRBV19; d_gene: TRBD1; j_gene: TRBJ1-2; CDR3nt: TGTGCCAGCCAGGGACAGGTCGGGTATGGCTACACCTTC; CDR3aa: CASQGQVGYGYTF
abundance: many; len: 12; v_gene: TRBV7-2; d_gene: .; j_gene: TRBJ2-7; CDR3nt: TGTGCCAGCAGCCAAGGGGGGTTCGAGCAGTACTTC; CDR3aa: CASSQGGFEQYF
abundance: many; len: 14; v_gene: TRBV7-2; d_gene: .; j_gene: TRBJ2-1; CDR3nt: TGTGCCAGCAGCTTAGTCCCTTACTACAATGAGCAGTTCTTC; CDR3aa: CASSLVPYYNEQFF
abundance: few; len: 16; v_gene: TRBV12-3/TRBV12-4; d_gene: TRBD2; j_gene: TRBJ2-3; CDR3nt: TGTGCCAGCAGTCCTTGGACTAGCGGGAGGACAGATACGCAGTATTTT; CDR3aa: CASSPWTSGRTDTQYF
abundance: few; len: 14; v_gene: TRBV6-1; d_gene: TRBD2; j_gene: TRBJ2-7; CDR3nt: TGTGCCAGCAGTCCGGGGGGGAGATCCTACGAGCAGTACTTC; CDR3aa: CASSPGGRSYEQYF
abundance: many; len: 14; v_gene: TRBV5-1; d_gene: .; j_gene: TRBJ1-1; CDR3nt: TGCGCCAGCAGCCGAGGCCCTAGGGGGACTGAAGCTTTCTTT; CDR3aa: CASSRGPRGTEAFF
abundance: many; len: 15; v_gene: TRBV20-1; d_gene: TRBD2; j_gene: TRBJ2-1; CDR3nt: TGCAGTGCTAGAGAAGGAGCGGGGGCCTTCAATGAGCAGTTCTTC; CDR3aa: CSAREGAGAFNEQFF
abundance: many; len: 13; v_gene: TRBV28; d_gene: .; j_gene: TRBJ2-3; CDR3nt: TGTGCCAGCACTACTAGTCACACAGATACGCAGTATTTT; CDR3aa: CASTTSHTDTQYF
abundance: few; len: 13; v_gene: TRBV12-3/TRBV12-4; d_gene: .; j_gene: TRBJ1-6; CDR3nt: TGTGCCAGCAGTAGGAAAAGGGATTCACCCCTCCACTTT; CDR3aa: CASSRKRDSPLHF
abundance: many; len: 14; v_gene: TRBV5-1; d_gene: .; j_gene: TRBJ2-7; CDR3nt: TGCGCCAGCAGCTTGGGCGGGGACCTCTACGAGCAGTACTTC; CDR3aa: CASSLGGDLYEQYF
abundance: .; len: 14; v_gene: TRBV28; d_gene: .; j_gene: TRBJ2-7; CDR3nt: TGTGCCAGCAGTTTCACAGGGCTTGCCTACGAGCAGTACTTC; CDR3aa: CASSFTGLAYEQYF
abundance: many; len: 15; v_gene: TRBV20-1; d_gene: .; j_gene: TRBJ1-6; CDR3nt: TGCAGTGCTATTAGGACCTTTATCTCGAATTCACCCCTCCACTTT; CDR3aa: CSAIRTFISNSPLHF
abundance: many; len: 13; v_gene: TRBV4-1; d_gene: .; j_gene: TRBJ2-2; CDR3nt: TGCGCCAGCAGCCAACCTCTATACGGGGAGCTGTTTTTT; CDR3aa: CASSQPLYGELFF
abundance: many; len: 12; v_gene: TRBV20-1; d_gene: .; j_gene: TRBJ1-2; CDR3nt: TGCAGTGCTCGCTTAGGAGGGAGAGGCTACACCTTC; CDR3aa: CSARLGGRGYTF
abundance: many; len: 15; v_gene: TRBV4-3; d_gene: .; j_gene: TRBJ2-1; CDR3nt: TGCGCCAGCAGCCAAGAGATCGGCAGTCACAATGAGCAGTTCTTC; CDR3aa: CASSQEIGSHNEQFF
abundance: once; len: 14; v_gene: TRBV6-2/TRBV6-3; d_gene: .; j_gene: TRBJ2-7; CDR3nt: TGTGCCAGCAGTACCCCATGGGTTCTCTACGAGCAGTACTTC; CDR3aa: CASSTPWVLYEQYF
abundance: .; len: 16; v_gene: TRBV9; d_gene: TRBD1; j_gene: TRBJ2-6; CDR3nt: TGTGCCAGCAGCGTAGACAGGGGGCTTGGGGCCAACGTCCTGACTTTC; CDR3aa: CASSVDRGLGANVLTF
abundance: many; len: 14; v_gene: TRBV27; d_gene: TRBD1; j_gene: TRBJ1-1; CDR3nt: TGTGCCAGCAGTCCCAGTCCCGGGACAGGGGAAGCTTTCTTT; CDR3aa: CASSPSPGTGEAFF
abundance: .; len: 14; v_gene: TRBV20-1; d_gene: .; j_gene: TRBJ1-1; CDR3nt: TGCAGTGCTCCCAGGACGGGAATTCTGGATGAAGCTTTCTTT; CDR3aa: CSAPRTGILDEAFF
abundance: many; len: 15; v_gene: TRBV28; d_gene: .; j_gene: TRBJ1-5; CDR3nt: TGTGCCAGCAGATACATCCGGGACATTAATCAGCCCCAGCATTTT; CDR3aa: CASRYIRDINQPQHF
abundance: many; len: 17; v_gene: TRBV3-1; d_gene: .; j_gene: TRBJ2-3; CDR3nt: TGTGCCAGCAGCCAAGATGGGTGGCGGGGCCCAGGAGATACGCAGTATTTT; CDR3aa: CASSQDGWRGPGDTQYF
abundance: many; len: 13; v_gene: TRBV15; d_gene: .; j_gene: TRBJ2-3; CDR3nt: TGTGCCACCAGCAGATCACCGGAAAGGACGCAGTATTTT; CDR3aa: CATSRSPERTQYF
abundance: many; len: 15; v_gene: TRBV10-3; d_gene: TRBD1; j_gene: TRBJ1-2; CDR3nt: TGTGCCATCAGCGGGGGACAGAAGACCTCCTATGGCTACACCTTC; CDR3aa: CAISGGQKTSYGYTF
abundance: few; len: 16; v_gene: TRBV20-1; d_gene: .; j_gene: TRBJ2-2; CDR3nt: TGCAGTGCTAGAGGGAGGTCCCTAACGAACACCGGGGAGCTGTTTTTT; CDR3aa: CSARGRSLTNTGELFF
abundance: many; len: 14; v_gene: TRBV7-9; d_gene: .; j_gene: TRBJ1-1; CDR3nt: TGTGCCAGCAGCTTTGGGGCGGAGAACACTGAAGCTTTCTTT; CDR3aa: CASSFGAENTEAFF
abundance: many; len: 14; v_gene: TRBV6-2/TRBV6-3; d_gene: TRBD1; j_gene: TRBJ2-5; CDR3nt: TGTGCCAGCAGACGAAGGACAGGGGGAGAGACCCAGTACTTC; CDR3aa: CASRRRTGGETQYF
abundance: .; len: 13; v_gene: TRBV7-2; d_gene: .; j_gene: TRBJ2-1; CDR3nt: TGTGCCAGCAGCTTAGGGGGTTATGTAGGGGTATTCTTC; CDR3aa: CASSLGGYVGVFF
abundance: .; len: 15; v_gene: TRBV9; d_gene: TRBD1; j_gene: TRBJ1-2; CDR3nt: TGTGCCAGCAGCGCCCAGACAGGGTTGAACTATGGCTACACCTTC; CDR3aa: CASSAQTGLNYGYTF